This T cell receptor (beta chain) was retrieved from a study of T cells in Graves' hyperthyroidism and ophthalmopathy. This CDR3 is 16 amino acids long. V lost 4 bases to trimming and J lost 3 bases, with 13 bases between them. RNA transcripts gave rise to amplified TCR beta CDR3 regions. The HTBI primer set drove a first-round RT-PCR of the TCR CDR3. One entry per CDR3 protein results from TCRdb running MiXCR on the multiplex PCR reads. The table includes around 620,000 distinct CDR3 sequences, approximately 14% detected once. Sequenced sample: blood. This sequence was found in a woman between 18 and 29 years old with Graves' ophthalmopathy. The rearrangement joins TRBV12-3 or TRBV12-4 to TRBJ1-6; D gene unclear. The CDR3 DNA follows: TGTGCCAGCAGTTACGACGGCAGAAACTATAATTCACCCCTCCACTTT. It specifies CASSYDGRNYNSPLHF.